What follows are 2 T cell receptor beta chains derived from one specimen sequenced in a study of shared clonotypes between healthy human individuals. The assay was immunoSEQ multiplex PCR, and TCRdb's table has in-frame clones only and misses some. The sample carries around 690,000 clones, 90% recorded once. Sequencing was carried out using memory CD8+ T cells from PBMCs. The subset was: CD45RO+ cells pooled with CCR7-negative TemRA cells. All receptors derive from a man between 18 and 35 years old in good health. Some clones in this sample may be carry-over from other donors' samples.

V is TRBV6-5 and J is TRBJ2-4; 8 bases align to TRBD1. J gave up 5 bases and V 4 bases, and 4 bases lay outside the gene matches. This CDR3 is 14 amino acids long. Germline V lookup: CDR1 MNHEY, CDR2 SVGAGI. CDR3 loop: CASSFGTGENIQYF. The CDR3 nucleotides are TGTGCCAGCAGTTTCGGGACAGGAGAAAACATTCAGTACTTC.

The chain recombines TRBV27 with TRBJ2-7; weak D call: TRBD1 (6 bases). Germline CDR1 reads MNHEY; CDR2 reads SMNVEV (reference sequence). Trimming cost V 5 bases and J 3 bases, with 17 bases left between them. The CDR3 is 15 residues long. The CDR3 DNA reads as TGTGCCAGCAGTCTCCGGGACACATCACTCTACGAGCAGTACTTC. Its protein is CASSLRDTSLYEQYF.